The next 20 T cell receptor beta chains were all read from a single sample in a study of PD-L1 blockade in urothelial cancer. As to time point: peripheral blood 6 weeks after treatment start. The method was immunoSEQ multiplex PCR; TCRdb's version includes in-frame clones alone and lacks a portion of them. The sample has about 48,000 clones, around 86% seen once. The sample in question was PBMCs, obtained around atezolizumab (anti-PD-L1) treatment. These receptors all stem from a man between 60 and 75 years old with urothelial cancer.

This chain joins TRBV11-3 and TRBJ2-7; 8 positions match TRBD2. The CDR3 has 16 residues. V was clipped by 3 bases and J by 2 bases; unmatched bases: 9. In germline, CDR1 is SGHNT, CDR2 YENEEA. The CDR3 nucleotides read TGTGCCAGCAGCTTCCCCGGGACTAGGGGAACCTACGAGCAGTACTTC. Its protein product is CASSFPGTRGTYEQYF.

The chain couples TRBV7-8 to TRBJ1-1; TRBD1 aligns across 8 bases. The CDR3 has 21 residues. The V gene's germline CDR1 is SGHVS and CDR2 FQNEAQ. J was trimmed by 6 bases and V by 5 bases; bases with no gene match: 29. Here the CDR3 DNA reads TGTGCCAGCAGCCCCGAGGACAGGGAAGGAAGTGTTATGGGTAAACACGCTGAAGCTTTCTTT. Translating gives CASSPEDREGSVMGKHAEAFF.

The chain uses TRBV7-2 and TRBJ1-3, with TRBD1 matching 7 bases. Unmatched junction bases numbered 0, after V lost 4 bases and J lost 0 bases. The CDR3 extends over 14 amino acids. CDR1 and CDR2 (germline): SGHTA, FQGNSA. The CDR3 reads CASSWDSSGNTIYF. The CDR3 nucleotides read TGTGCCAGCAGCTGGGACAGCTCTGGAAACACCATATATTTT.

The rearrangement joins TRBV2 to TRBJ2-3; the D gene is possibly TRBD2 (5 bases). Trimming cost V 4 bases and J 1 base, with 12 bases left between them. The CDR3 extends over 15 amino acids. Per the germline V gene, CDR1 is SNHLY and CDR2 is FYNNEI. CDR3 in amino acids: CASSVGGRGTDTQYF. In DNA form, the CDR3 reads TGTGCCAGCAGTGTTGGAGGACGGGGCACAGATACGCAGTATTTT.

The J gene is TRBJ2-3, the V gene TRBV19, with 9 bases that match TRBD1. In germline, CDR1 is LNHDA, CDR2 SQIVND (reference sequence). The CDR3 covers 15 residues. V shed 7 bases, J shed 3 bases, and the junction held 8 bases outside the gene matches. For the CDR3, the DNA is TGTGCCAGTATAAGTGGGACAGGGAGGACAGATACGCAGTATTTT. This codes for CASISGTGRTDTQYF.

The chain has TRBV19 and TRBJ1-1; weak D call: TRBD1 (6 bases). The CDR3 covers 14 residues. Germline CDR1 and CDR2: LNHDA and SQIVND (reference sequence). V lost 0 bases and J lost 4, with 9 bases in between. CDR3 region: CASSIDETGTEAFF. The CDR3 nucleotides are TGTGCCAGTAGTATAGACGAGACAGGCACTGAAGCTTTCTTT.

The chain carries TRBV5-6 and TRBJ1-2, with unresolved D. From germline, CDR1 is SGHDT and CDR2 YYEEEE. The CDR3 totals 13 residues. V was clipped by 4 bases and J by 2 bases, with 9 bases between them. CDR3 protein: CASSRTGNYGYTF. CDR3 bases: TGTGCCAGCAGCCGGACGGGGAACTATGGCTACACCTTC.

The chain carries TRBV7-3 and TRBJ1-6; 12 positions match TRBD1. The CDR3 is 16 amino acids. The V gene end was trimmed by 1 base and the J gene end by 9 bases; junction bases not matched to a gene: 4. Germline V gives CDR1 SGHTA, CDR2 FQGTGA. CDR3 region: CASSLMGQGAGSPLHF. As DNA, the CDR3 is TGTGCCAGCAGCTTAATGGGACAGGGGGCAGGTTCACCCCTCCACTTT. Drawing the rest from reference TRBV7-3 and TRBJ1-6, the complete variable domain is GAGVSQTPSNKVTEKGKYVELRCDPISGHTALYWYRQSLGQGPEFLIYFQGTGAADDSGLPNDRFFAVRPEGSVSTLKIQRTERGDSAVYLCASSLMGQGAGSPLHFGNGTRLTVT.

CDR3 sequence reads: CASSLGGGGADTQYF. As DNA, the CDR3 is TGTGCCAGCAGCTTGGGAGGCGGGGGTGCAGATACGCAGTATTTT. V is TRBV5-5 and J is TRBJ2-3, with TRBD2 matching over 7 bases. CDR3 length equals 15 residues. Per the germline V gene, CDR1 is SGHKS and CDR2 is YYEKEE (reference sequence). V gave up 0 bases and J gave up 4 bases; unmatched junction bases: 5.

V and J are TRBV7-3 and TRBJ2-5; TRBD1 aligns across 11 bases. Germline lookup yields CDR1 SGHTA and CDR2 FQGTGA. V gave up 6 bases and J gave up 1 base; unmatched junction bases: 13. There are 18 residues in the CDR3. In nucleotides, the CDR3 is TGTGCCAGCAGTCGTGGGACAGGGGGATCCGTTTCCCAAGAGACCCAGTACTTC. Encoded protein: CASSRGTGGSVSQETQYF.

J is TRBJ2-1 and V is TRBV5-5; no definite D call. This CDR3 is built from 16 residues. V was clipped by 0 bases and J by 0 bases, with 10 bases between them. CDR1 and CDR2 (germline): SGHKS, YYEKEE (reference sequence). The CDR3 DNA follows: TGTGCCAGCAGCTTGGCCCCGCAGATCTCCTACAATGAGCAGTTCTTC. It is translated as CASSLAPQISYNEQFF. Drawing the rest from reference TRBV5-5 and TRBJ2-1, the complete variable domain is DAGVTQSPTHLIKTRGQQVTLRCSPISGHKSVSWYQQVLGQGPQFIFQYYEKEERGRGNFPDRFSARQFPNYSSELNVNALLLGDSALYLCASSLAPQISYNEQFFGPGTRLTVL.

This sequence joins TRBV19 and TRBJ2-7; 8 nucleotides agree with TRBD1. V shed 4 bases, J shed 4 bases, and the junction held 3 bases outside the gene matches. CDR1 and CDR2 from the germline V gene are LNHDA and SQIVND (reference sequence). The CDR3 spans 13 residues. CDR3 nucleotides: TGTGCCAGTAGTACACAGGGGGAATACGAGCAGTACTTC. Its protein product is CASSTQGEYEQYF.

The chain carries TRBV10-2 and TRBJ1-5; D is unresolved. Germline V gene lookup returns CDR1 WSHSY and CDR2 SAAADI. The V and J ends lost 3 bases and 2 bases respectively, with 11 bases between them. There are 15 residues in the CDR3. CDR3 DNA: TGCGCCAGCAGTGAAAGTGGAGTCGGCAATCAGCCCCAGCATTTT. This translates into CASSESGVGNQPQHF.

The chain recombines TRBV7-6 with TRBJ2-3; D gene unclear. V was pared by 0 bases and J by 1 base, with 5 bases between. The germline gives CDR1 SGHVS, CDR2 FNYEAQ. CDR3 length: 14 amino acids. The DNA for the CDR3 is TGTGCCAGCAGCTTAGCTCGAGGCACAGATACGCAGTATTTT. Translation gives CASSLARGTDTQYF.

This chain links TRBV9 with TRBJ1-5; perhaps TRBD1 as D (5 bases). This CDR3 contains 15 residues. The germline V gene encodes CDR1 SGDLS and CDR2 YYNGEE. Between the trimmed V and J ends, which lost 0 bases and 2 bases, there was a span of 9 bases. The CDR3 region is CASSVGGGGNQPQHF. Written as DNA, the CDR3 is TGTGCCAGCAGCGTAGGGGGGGGTGGCAATCAGCCCCAGCATTTT.

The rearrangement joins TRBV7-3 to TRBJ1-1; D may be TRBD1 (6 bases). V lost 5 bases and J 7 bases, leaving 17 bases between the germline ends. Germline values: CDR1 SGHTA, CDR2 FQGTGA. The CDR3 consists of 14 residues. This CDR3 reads CASSEKGDLGEAFF. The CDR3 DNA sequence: TGTGCCAGCAGCGAAAAGGGGGATTTAGGTGAAGCTTTCTTT.

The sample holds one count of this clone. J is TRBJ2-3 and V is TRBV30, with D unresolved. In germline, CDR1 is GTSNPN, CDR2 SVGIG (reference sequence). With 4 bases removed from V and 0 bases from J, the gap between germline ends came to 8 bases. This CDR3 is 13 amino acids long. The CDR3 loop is CAWIKTSTDTQYF. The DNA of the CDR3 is TGTGCCTGGATCAAAACTAGCACAGATACGCAGTATTTT.

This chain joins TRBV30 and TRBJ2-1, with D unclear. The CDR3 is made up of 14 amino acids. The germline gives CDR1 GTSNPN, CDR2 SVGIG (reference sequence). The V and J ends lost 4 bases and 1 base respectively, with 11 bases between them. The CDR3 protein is CAWTGVYSYNEQFF. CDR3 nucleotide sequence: TGTGCCTGGACGGGTGTATATTCCTACAATGAGCAGTTCTTC. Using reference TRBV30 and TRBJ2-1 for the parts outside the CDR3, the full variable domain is SQTIHQWPATLVQPVGSPLSLECTVEGTSNPNLYWYRQAAGRGLQLLFYSVGIGQISSEVPQNLSASRPQDRQFILSSKKLLLSDSGFYLCAWTGVYSYNEQFFGPGTRLTVL.

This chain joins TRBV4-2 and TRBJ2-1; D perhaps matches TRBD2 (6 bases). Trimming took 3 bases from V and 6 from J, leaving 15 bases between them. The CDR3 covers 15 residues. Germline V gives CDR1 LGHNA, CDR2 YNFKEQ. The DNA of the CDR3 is TGTGCCAGCAGCCAGACTAGGAACACCCCCAATGAGCAGTTCTTC. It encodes CASSQTRNTPNEQFF.

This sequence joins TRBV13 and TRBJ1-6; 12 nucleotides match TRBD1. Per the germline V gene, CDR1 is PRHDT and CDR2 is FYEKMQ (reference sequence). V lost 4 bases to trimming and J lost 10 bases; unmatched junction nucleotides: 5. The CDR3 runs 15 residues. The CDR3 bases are TGTGCCAGCAGCTCGGGACAGGGGGCTCACTCACCCCTCCACTTT. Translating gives CASSSGQGAHSPLHF.